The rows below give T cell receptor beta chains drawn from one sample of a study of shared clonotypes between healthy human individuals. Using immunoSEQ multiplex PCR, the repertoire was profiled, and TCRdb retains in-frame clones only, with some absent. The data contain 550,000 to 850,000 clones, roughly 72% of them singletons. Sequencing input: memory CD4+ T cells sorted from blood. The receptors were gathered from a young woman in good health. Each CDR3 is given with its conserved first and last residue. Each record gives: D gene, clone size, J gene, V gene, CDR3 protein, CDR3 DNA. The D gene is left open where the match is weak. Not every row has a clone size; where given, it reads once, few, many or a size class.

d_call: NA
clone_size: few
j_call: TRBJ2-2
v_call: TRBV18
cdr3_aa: CASSPSSALDTGELFF
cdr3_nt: TGTGCCAGCTCACCAAGTTCAGCGCTAGACACCGGGGAGCTGTTTTTT

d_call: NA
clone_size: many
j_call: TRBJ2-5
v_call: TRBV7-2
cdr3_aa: CASTINPGTQYF
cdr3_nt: TGTGCCAGCACCATCAACCCCGGGACCCAGTACTTC

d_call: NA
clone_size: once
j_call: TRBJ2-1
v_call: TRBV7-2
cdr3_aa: CASTPRGSSYNEQFF
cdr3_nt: TGTGCCAGCACCCCACGGGGGAGCTCCTACAATGAGCAGTTCTTC

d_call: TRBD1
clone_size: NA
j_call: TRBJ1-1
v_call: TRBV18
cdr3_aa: CASSARQGSQNTEAFF
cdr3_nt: TGTGCCAGCTCAGCAAGACAGGGGTCCCAGAACACTGAAGCTTTCTTT

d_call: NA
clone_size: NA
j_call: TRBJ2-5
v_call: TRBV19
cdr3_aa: CASSIQSGAGAQYF
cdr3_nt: TGTGCCAGTAGTATTCAATCAGGAGCCGGGGCCCAGTACTTC

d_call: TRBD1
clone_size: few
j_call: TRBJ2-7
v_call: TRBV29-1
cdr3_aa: CSLRDSSDEQYF
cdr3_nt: TGCAGCCTCCGGGACAGCTCCGACGAGCAGTACTTC

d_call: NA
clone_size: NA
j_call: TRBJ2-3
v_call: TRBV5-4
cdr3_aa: CASSLVGSDTQYF
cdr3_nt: TGTGCCAGCAGCTTGGTTGGGTCAGATACGCAGTATTTT

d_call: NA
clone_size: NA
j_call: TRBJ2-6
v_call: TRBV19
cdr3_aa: CASSWGGVSGANVLTF
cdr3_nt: TGTGCCAGTAGTTGGGGCGGGGTCTCTGGGGCCAACGTCCTGACTTTC

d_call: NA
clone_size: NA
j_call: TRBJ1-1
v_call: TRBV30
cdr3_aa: CAWSVGVHTEAFF
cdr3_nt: TGTGCCTGGAGTGTCGGAGTCCACACTGAAGCTTTCTTT

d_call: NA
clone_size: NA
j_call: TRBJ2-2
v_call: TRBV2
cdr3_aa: CASWRGTGELFF
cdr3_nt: TGTGCCAGCTGGAGAGGGACCGGGGAGCTGTTTTTT

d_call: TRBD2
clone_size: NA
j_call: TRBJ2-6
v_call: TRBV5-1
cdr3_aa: CASTSGNAGANVLTF
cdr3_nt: TGCGCCAGCACTAGCGGGAACGCTGGGGCCAACGTCCTGACTTTC

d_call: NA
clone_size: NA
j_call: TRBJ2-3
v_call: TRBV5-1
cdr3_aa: CASSPQIIDTQYF
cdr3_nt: TGCGCCAGCAGCCCCCAGATCATCGATACGCAGTATTTT

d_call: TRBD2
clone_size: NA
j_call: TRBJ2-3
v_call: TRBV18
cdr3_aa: CASSPPGLRDTDTQYF
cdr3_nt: TGTGCCAGCTCACCGCCGGGACTACGCGACACAGATACGCAGTATTTT

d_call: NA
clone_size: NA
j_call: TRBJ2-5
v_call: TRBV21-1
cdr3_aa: CASSKGSWTSGDQETQYF
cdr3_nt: TGTGCCAGCAGCAAAGGGTCGTGGACTAGCGGAGATCAAGAGACCCAGTACTTC

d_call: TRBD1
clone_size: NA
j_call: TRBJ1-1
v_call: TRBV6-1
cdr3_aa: CASSERQGRTEAFF
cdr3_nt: TGTGCCAGCAGTGAACGACAGGGGCGGACTGAAGCTTTCTTT

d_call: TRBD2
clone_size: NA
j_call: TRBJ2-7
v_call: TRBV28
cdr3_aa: CASSLTSGRYEQYF
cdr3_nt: TGTGCCAGCAGCCTCACTAGCGGGAGGTACGAGCAGTACTTC

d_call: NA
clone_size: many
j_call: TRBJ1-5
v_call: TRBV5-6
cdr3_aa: CASSLGGGAVRNQPQHF
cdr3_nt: TGTGCCAGCAGCTTGGGAGGGGGAGCGGTTCGCAATCAGCCCCAGCATTTT

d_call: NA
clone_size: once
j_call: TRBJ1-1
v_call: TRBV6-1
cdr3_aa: CASSGRGALLITEAFF
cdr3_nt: TGTGCCAGCAGTGGTCGCGGGGCCCTACTTATCACTGAAGCTTTCTTT

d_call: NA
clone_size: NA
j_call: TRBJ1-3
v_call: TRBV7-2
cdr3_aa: CASSLMRVSGNTIYF
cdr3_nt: TGTGCCAGCAGCTTAATGAGGGTCTCTGGAAACACCATATATTTT

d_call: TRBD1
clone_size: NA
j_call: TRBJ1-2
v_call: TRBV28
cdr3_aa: CASRPAGTGITNYGYTF
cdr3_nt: TGTGCCAGCAGGCCTGCAGGGACAGGGATCACTAACTATGGCTACACCTTC

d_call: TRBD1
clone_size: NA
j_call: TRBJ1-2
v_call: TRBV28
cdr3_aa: CASTTGQGGYGYTF
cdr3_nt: TGTGCCAGCACCACCGGACAGGGAGGCTATGGCTACACCTTC

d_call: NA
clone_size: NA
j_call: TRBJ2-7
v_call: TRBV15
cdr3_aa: CATSRGFTGAQGEQYF
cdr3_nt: TGTGCCACCAGCAGAGGATTTACGGGGGCACAGGGTGAGCAGTACTTC

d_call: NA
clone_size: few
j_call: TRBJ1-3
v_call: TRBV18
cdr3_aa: CASSPGTVGNTIYF
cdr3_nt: TGTGCCAGCTCACCTGGGACTGTTGGAAACACCATATATTTT

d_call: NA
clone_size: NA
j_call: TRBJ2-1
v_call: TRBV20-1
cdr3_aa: CSAGTLNEQFF
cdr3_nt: TGCAGTGCGGGGACTCTAAATGAGCAGTTCTTC

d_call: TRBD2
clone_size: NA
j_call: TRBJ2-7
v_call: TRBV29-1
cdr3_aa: CSVALGRVAYEQYF
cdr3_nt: TGCAGCGTTGCTCTCGGGAGGGTTGCCTACGAGCAGTACTTC

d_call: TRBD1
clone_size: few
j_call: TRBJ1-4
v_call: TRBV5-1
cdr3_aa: CASSYDRGKEKLFF
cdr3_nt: TGCGCCAGCAGCTACGACAGGGGGAAGGAAAAACTGTTTTTT

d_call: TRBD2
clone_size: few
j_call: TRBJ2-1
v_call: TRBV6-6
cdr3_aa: CASGGGNEQFF
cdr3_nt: TGTGCCAGCGGGGGGGGAAATGAGCAGTTCTTC

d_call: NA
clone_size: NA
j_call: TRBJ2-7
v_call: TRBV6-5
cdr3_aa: CASSTTVDYEQYF
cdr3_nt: TGTGCCAGCAGCACGACAGTGGACTACGAGCAGTACTTC

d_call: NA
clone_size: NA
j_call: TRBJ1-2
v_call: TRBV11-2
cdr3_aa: CASSYGSDYGYTF
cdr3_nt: TGTGCCAGCAGCTACGGGTCTGACTATGGCTACACCTTC

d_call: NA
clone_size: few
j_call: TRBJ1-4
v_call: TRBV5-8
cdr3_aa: CASSFTFGSEKLFF
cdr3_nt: TGTGCCAGCAGCTTTACTTTTGGCTCTGAAAAACTGTTTTTT

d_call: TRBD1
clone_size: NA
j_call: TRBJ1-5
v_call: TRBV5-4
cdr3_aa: CASSRGTGVNQPQHF
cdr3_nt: TGTGCCAGCAGCAGAGGGACAGGGGTAAATCAGCCCCAGCATTTT

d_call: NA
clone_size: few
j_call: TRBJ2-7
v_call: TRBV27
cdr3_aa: CASSFSAGSAYEQYF
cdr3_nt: TGTGCCAGCAGTTTCTCAGCGGGTTCAGCCTACGAGCAGTACTTC

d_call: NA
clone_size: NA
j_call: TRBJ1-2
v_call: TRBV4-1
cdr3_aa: CASSPGTENYGYTF
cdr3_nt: TGCGCCAGCAGCCCTGGAACAGAGAACTATGGCTACACCTTC

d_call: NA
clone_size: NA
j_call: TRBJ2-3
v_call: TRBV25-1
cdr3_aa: CASNSGDSTDTQYF
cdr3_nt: TGTGCCAGCAATAGCGGAGACTCCACAGATACGCAGTATTTT

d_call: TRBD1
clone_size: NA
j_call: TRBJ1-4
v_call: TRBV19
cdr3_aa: CASSIGTGGAKEKLFF
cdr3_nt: TGTGCCAGTAGTATCGGGACAGGGGGCGCGAAGGAAAAACTGTTTTTT

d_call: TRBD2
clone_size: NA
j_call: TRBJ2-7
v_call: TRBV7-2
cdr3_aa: CASSLGLAGVHEQYF
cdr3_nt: TGTGCCAGCAGCTTAGGCCTAGCGGGAGTCCACGAGCAGTACTTC

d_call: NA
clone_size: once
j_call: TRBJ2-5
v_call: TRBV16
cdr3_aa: CASSQASVEETQYF
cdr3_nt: TGTGCCAGCAGCCAGGCGAGTGTGGAAGAGACCCAGTACTTC

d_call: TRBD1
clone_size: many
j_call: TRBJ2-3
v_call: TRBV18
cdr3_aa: CASSPILGQGPDTQYF
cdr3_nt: TGTGCCAGCTCACCAATCCTAGGACAGGGACCAGATACGCAGTATTTT

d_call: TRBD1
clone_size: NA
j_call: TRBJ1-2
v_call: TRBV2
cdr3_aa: CASTRMQGVNYGYTF
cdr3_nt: TGTGCCAGCACACGGATGCAGGGGGTGAACTATGGCTACACCTTC